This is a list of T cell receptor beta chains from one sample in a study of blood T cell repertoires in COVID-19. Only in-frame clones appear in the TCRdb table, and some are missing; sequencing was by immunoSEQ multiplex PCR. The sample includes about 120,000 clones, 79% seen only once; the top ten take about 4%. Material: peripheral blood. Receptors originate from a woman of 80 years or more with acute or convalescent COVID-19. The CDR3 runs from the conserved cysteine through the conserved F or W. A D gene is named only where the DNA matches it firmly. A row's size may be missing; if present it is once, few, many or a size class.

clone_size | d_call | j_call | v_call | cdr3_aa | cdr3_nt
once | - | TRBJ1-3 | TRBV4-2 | CASSQEGSAATSGNTIYF | TGTGCCAGCAGCCAAGAAGGTTCGGCAGCGACCTCTGGAAACACCATATATTTT
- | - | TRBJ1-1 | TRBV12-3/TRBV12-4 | CASSSGQGEAFF | TGTGCCAGCAGTTCAGGACAAGGCGAAGCTTTCTTT
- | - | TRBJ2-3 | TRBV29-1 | CSVYRDTQYF | TGCAGCGTCTACAGGGATACGCAGTATTTT
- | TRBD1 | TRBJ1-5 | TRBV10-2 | CASSATGTASNQPQHF | TGCGCCAGCAGTGCGACAGGGACGGCAAGCAATCAGCCCCAGCATTTT
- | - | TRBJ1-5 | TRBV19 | CASSIVEGNQPQHF | TGTGCCAGTAGTATAGTAGAGGGTAATCAGCCCCAGCATTTT
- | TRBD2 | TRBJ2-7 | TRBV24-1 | CATSDSGLAGYEQYF | TGTGCCACCAGTGATTCAGGACTAGCGGGTTACGAGCAGTACTTC
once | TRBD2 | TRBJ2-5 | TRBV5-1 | CASSLFSGGDVGETQYF | TGCGCCAGCAGCTTGTTTAGCGGGGGGGATGTAGGAGAGACCCAGTACTTC
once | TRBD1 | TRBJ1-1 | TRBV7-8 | CASSSRTGNTEAFF | TGTGCCAGCAGCTCACGGACAGGGAACACTGAAGCTTTCTTT
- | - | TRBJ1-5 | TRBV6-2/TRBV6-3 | CASSDLWTDQPQHF | TGTGCCAGCAGTGATTTATGGACAGACCAGCCCCAGCATTTT
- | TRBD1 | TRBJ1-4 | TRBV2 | CASHRGPNEKLFF | TGTGCCAGTCACAGGGGACCTAATGAAAAACTGTTTTTT
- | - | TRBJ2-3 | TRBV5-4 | CASSFRGSTDTQYF | TGTGCCAGCAGCTTCAGGGGTAGCACAGATACGCAGTATTTT
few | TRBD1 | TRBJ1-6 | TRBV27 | CASSLSGGDRGSPLHF | TGTGCCAGCAGTTTATCGGGAGGGGACAGGGGCTCACCCCTCCACTTT
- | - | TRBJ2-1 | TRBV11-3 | CASSLVRGFQFF | TGTGCCAGCAGCTTAGTACGCGGATTTCAGTTCTTC
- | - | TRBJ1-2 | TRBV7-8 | CASSHSSTAPNYGYTF | TGTGCCAGCAGCCACTCATCGACAGCTCCCAACTATGGCTACACCTTC